This TCR beta chain was obtained from a study of shared clonotypes between healthy human individuals. As for the study in general: The study used three CD4 naive, three CD4 memory, two CD8 naive and one CD8 memory plate per donor. Study-wide findings and caveats: Enrolling few donors narrowed the genetic and exposure-history diversity that was represented. Clonotype sharing across several donors was observed for about 5.5% of naive CD4 clonotypes.

TCRdb keeps only in-frame clones here, not all; method: immunoSEQ multiplex PCR. The sample lists some 1,400,000 clones, around 97% seen once, with roughly 1.2% in the top ten. On this clone: Its antigen is not identified.

The germline V gene encodes CDR1 KGHSH and CDR2 LQKENI. The V gene lost 5 bases and the J gene lost 0 bases, with 8 bases spanning the gap. The CDR3 loop spans 14 amino acids. The clonotype comes from a man aged 25 to 40 in good health. The material sequenced was naive CD4+ T cells sorted from blood. Sample subset: CD45RA+ positively selected. V and J are TRBV18 and TRBJ1-3; D might be TRBD1 (6 bases). The DNA for the CDR3 is TGTGCCAGCTCAGGACAGATCTCTGGAAACACCATATATTTT. Its protein is CASSGQISGNTIYF.